What follows is one TCR beta chain and its context. This clonotype was found many times. What antigen it recognizes has not been identified. No clone much larger than this one lies a single base away; base qualities are absent. The sequencer was an Illumina HiSeq 2500. Quantitative 5'-RACE with molecular barcodes was used to prepare TCR beta libraries. As for the authors' bioinformatics: A new computational method, built on a probabilistic model of VDJ rearrangement, was used to identify disease-linked TCR variants. TCRdb trimmed public reads at Q25 via fastp, called clones via MiXCR and kept in-frame beta chains. Rows are combined by CDR3 protein, so each entry shows the most common genes and DNA. The V and J calls were not made by the authors but by TCRdb's processing. Within this sample are about 330,000 distinct CDR3 sequences, with under 8.5% of them counted one time only. The ten largest clones take up more than 12% of the sample.

This specimen comes from a study of CD8 T cells in ankylosing spondylitis (dated by TCRdb to between 2016 and 2019). Study-level background: The study profiled T cell receptor beta repertoires in healthy donors and ankylosing spondylitis patients to find disease-linked TCR variants. In total, the full study cohort was made up of 100 to 140 healthy donors and 25 ankylosing spondylitis patients. Peripheral blood samples were taken, and synovial fluid was additionally collected from ankylosing spondylitis patients.

Summary of the overall study and its limitations: Some TCR beta motif variants had previously been reported in synovial fluid and blood of reactive arthritis patients, which suggested common disease-initiation mechanisms. A CD8+ phenotype was shown by the disease-linked clones, which were found at relatively low frequencies in peripheral blood. Blood from ankylosing spondylitis patients appeared to be characterized by a TCR beta motif made up of under ten highly homologous amino acid variants. The disease-linked clones were reported to be significantly enriched in matched synovial fluid samples from ankylosing spondylitis patients.

The TCR comes from a male donor with ankylosing spondylitis. Material for sequencing was blood, either unsorted or a sorted T cell fraction (not recorded which).

The sequenced DNA is TGTGCCAGCAGCCAAGGTCTAGCGGGAGGACAAGAGACCCAGTACTTC. It translates to CASSQGLAGGQETQYF. The sequence links TRBV3-1 to TRBJ2-5, and TRBD2 matches 11 of the central bases. CDR1 LGHDT and CDR2 YNNKEL are derived from the germline V gene (reference sequence). After removal of 1 base from V and 2 bases from J, the junction retains 3 bases not matched to a gene. Spanning cysteine to phenylalanine, the CDR3 consists of 16 amino acids. The sequence is cut down to CDR3 DNA, 48 bases in frame from base 1.